Below are 20 T cell receptor beta chains sequenced from a single sample in a study of cytomegalovirus exposure and HLA in healthy donors. The PCR employed 60 Vbeta primers together with 13 Jbeta primers. Assay used: immunoSEQ multiplex PCR; TCRdb lists only in-frame clones, some missing. The table has some 120,000 clones, roughly 70% seen once. Sample: PBMCs. The receptors were gathered from a woman younger than 30 in good health and CMV-seronegative.

The chain uses TRBV13 and TRBJ2-1; no reliable D call. CDR3 length: 14 residues. Germline V gene lookup returns CDR1 PRHDT and CDR2 FYEKMQ (reference sequence). V lost 3 bases to trimming and J lost 3 bases, with 9 bases between them. CDR3 amino acids: CASSFRTGYNEQFF. The CDR3 DNA reads TGTGCCAGCAGCTTTCGCACTGGCTACAATGAGCAGTTCTTC.

The chain links TRBV7-9 to TRBJ1-2, with 7 nucleotides matching TRBD1. Germline CDR1 is SEHNR and CDR2 is FQNEAQ (reference sequence). The CDR3 covers 14 residues. V shed 5 bases, J shed 3 bases, and the junction held 6 bases outside the gene matches. DNA for the CDR3: TGTGCCAGCAGCGGTGCCGGGACAGACTATGGCTACACCTTC. This translates into CASSGAGTDYGYTF.

The chain couples TRBV2 to TRBJ1-1; D not resolved. CDR1 is SNHLY, CDR2 FYNNEI, per germline. CDR3 length equals 13 residues. Trimming cost V 8 bases and J 0 bases, with 10 bases left between them. The CDR3 region is CASFLIMNTEAFF. The CDR3 DNA is TGTGCCAGCTTCCTTATTATGAACACTGAAGCTTTCTTT.

The J gene is TRBJ2-3, the V gene TRBV10-3; 13 nucleotides match TRBD2. The germline gives CDR1 ENHRY, CDR2 SYGVKD. V gave up 6 bases and J gave up 4 bases; unmatched junction bases: 4. The CDR3 totals 15 residues. The CDR3 here is CAIRGTSGVSDTQYF. In DNA form, the CDR3 reads TGTGCCATCAGGGGGACTAGCGGGGTGTCAGATACGCAGTATTTT.

The chain uses TRBV6-1 and TRBJ2-7, with 12 positions matching TRBD1. This CDR3 is built from 14 residues. Germline CDR1 reads MNHNS; CDR2 reads SASEGT. V was pared by 3 bases and J by 11 bases, with 8 bases of the junction left unmatched. The CDR3 sequence: CASSERDRGQGEYF. The CDR3 DNA follows: TGTGCCAGCAGTGAGAGGGACAGGGGGCAAGGGGAGTACTTC.

V and J are TRBV5-5 and TRBJ2-3; a possible D gene is TRBD2 (6 bases). Germline V lookup: CDR1 SGHKS, CDR2 YYEKEE (reference sequence). Trimming stripped 0 bases from V and 6 bases from J, with 17 bases between. This CDR3 has 16 amino acids. In DNA form, the CDR3 reads TGTGCCAGCAGCTTGGCTCTAGCGATTCTAGGGGATACGCAGTATTTT. This encodes CASSLALAILGDTQYF.

The V and J genes are TRBV2 and TRBJ2-3, with 9 nucleotides matching TRBD1. J was trimmed by 0 bases and V by 6 bases; bases with no gene match: 7. This CDR3 comprises 16 residues. CDR1 SNHLY and CDR2 FYNNEI come from the germline V gene. CDR3 in DNA: TGTGCCAGCAGCCGGACAGGGGATACTAGCACAGATACGCAGTATTTT. Protein product: CASSRTGDTSTDTQYF.

There are a few counts of this clone. This sequence joins TRBV7-3 and TRBJ2-7; TRBD2 matches at 9 bases. From germline, CDR1 is SGHTA and CDR2 FQGTGA. The CDR3 runs to 18 residues. The J segment lost 2 bases and the V segment lost 1 base, leaving 12 bases of the junction unmatched. The DNA for the CDR3 is TGTGCCAGCAGCTTAAAGGGGAGGCTAGCGGGGCCCCCCTACGAGCAGTACTTC. As protein: CASSLKGRLAGPPYEQYF.

This clone was observed a single time. The chain employs TRBV5-1 and TRBJ2-2, with 8 bases aligning to TRBD2. After removal of 0 bases from V and 4 bases from J, the junction contained 5 bases not matched to a gene. Germline-derived CDR1 and CDR2 are SGHRS and YFSETQ. The CDR3 extends over 16 amino acids. CDR3 DNA: TGCGCCAGCAGCTTGGCCGGTAGCGGGGTCACCGGGGAGCTGTTTTTT. Amino acids: CASSLAGSGVTGELFF.

The genes are TRBV6-5 and TRBJ1-1; D perhaps matches TRBD1 (5 bases). Germline assignment: CDR1 MNHEY and CDR2 SVGAGI. This CDR3 is 14 amino acids long. V lost 7 bases to trimming and J lost 6 bases, with 18 bases between them. This chain's CDR3 is CASTTPGGTPEAFF. The CDR3, as DNA: TGTGCCAGCACCACCCCTGGGGGGACCCCTGAAGCTTTCTTT.

This clone was detected once. This rearrangement joins TRBV11-2 to TRBJ2-5; D uncertain. Germline values: CDR1 SGHAT, CDR2 FQNNGV. This CDR3 contains 12 residues. Trimming cost V 6 bases and J 9 bases, with 14 bases left between them. For the CDR3, the DNA is TGTGCCAGCAGTAGCAAGTTCGTCGCCCAGTACTTC. Residues: CASSSKFVAQYF.

The rearrangement joins TRBV4-1 to TRBJ1-1; the D gene is possibly TRBD1 (5 bases). V was cut by 6 bases and J by 6 bases, with 17 bases left in between. Looked up from germline, CDR1 is MGHRA and CDR2 is YSYEKL. The CDR3 spans 14 residues. CDR3 in amino acids: CASSPLGPNAEAFF. In nucleotides, the CDR3 is TGCGCCAGCAGTCCCTTGGGGCCAAACGCTGAAGCTTTCTTT.

The V and J genes are TRBV21-1 and TRBJ2-7; the table's D call, TRBD2, was not checked against the DNA. TRBV21-1 is flagged as a pseudogene. This CDR3 contains 17 residues. The CDR3 sequence: CASSKTLRSSCPYEQYF. CDR3 DNA sequence: TGTGCCAGCAGCAAAACTCTGAGGTCGTCTTGCCCCTACGAGCAGTACTTC.

V is TRBV29-1 and J is TRBJ2-3; weak D call: TRBD1 (6 bases). Germline V lookup: CDR1 SQVTM, CDR2 ANQGSEA. The CDR3 loop spans 13 amino acids. V was cut by 4 bases and J by 4 bases, with 12 bases left in between. The CDR3 coding sequence is TGCAGCGTTGGGCCAGGGGAACCAGATACGCAGTATTTT. It codes for CSVGPGEPDTQYF.

This clone counts as medium-sized. V is TRBV18 and J is TRBJ1-5, with a tentative D call TRBD1 (6 bases). Trimming took off 5 bases at V and 2 bases at J, with 13 bases between the two ends. The CDR3 is 15 residues long. Germline values: CDR1 KGHSH, CDR2 LQKENI. DNA of the CDR3: TGTGCCAGCTCATCGGGGGGGGGCGGCAATCAGCCCCAGCATTTT. This translates into CASSSGGGGNQPQHF. Together with reference TRBV18 and TRBJ1-5, the CDR3 gives the full variable domain: NAGVMQNPRHLVRRRGQEARLRCSPMKGHSHVYWYRQLPEEGLKFMVYLQKENIIDESGMPKERFSAEFPKEGPSILRIQQVVRGDSAAYFCASSSGGGGNQPQHFGDGTRLSIL.

This clone is a singleton in its sample. The chain has TRBV30 and TRBJ1-2; weak D call: TRBD1 (5 bases). The CDR3 is 12 residues long. Germline CDR1 and CDR2: GTSNPN and SVGIG (reference sequence). Trimming removed 2 bases at V and 5 bases at J, with 9 bases between. The CDR3 here is CAWSTDTYGYTF. CDR3 nucleotide sequence: TGTGCCTGGAGTACGGACACGTATGGCTACACCTTC.

This clone was recorded a few times. The junction departs from the called germline gene at one end, perhaps through a read error. The chain links TRBV6-1 to TRBJ2-4; the match to TRBD1 covers 12 bases. Per the germline V gene, CDR1 is MNHNS and CDR2 is SASEGT. This CDR3 has 14 amino acids. CDR3 region: CASSEWLSGQGATF. Written as DNA, the CDR3 is TGTGCCAGCAGTGAATGGCTCTCGGGACAGGGGGCCACCTTC.

This chain links TRBV10-2 with TRBJ2-3; D is undetermined. Germline values: CDR1 WSHSY, CDR2 SAAADI. V gave up 0 bases and J gave up 6 bases, with 13 bases separating them. The CDR3 is 15 amino acids. The CDR3 DNA reads as TGCGCCAGCAGTGAGTCGTATCGGTCTGGTGATACGCAGTATTTT. Translating gives CASSESYRSGDTQYF.

The CDR3 DNA reads as TGTGCCAGCGCCGCATCAGGGGGAACTGAAGCTTTCTTT. Its protein product is CASAASGGTEAFF. The J gene is TRBJ1-1, the V gene TRBV6-1; 7 nucleotides align to TRBD1. The CDR3 is 13 residues long. With 8 bases clipped from V and 5 bases from J, the junction kept 8 bases outside the gene matches. The germline gives CDR1 MNHNS, CDR2 SASEGT.

The J gene is TRBJ1-6, the V gene TRBV19; 7 nucleotides line up with TRBD1. The trim removed 6 bases at V and 5 bases at J, leaving 4 bases unmatched. In germline, CDR1 is LNHDA, CDR2 SQIVND (reference sequence). This CDR3 has 14 residues. The CDR3 coding sequence is TGTGCCAGTAGGACAGGGAACAATAATTCACCCCTCCACTTT. Translated: CASRTGNNNSPLHF.